This T cell receptor (beta chain) is drawn from a study of blood T cells in healthy people across ages. General study findings and limits: TCR beta diversity, measured per million T cells, fell in a roughly linear way with age.

Trimming left V 6 bases short and J 4 bases short, with 11 bases between. Germline assignment: CDR1 MGHDK and CDR2 SYGVNS. The CDR3 length is 13 residues. Together with a sample-barcoded 5' primer, a J-beta primer mix was included in a second PCR lasting about 7 to 11 cycles. MiXCR, run by TCRdb on the 5' RACE reads, gives a single entry per CDR3 protein. There are about a million distinct CDR3 sequences in the sample; 30% to 40% occur only once, and about an eighth lies in the top ten. This clonotype was seen only a few times. What it recognizes is unknown. This chain connects TRBV25-1 to TRBJ2-3; D may be TRBD2 (5 bases). Sequencing input: blood. The clonotype comes from a man younger than 35 in good health. The CDR3 protein is CASSEPGADTQYF. CDR3 bases: TGTGCCAGCAGCGAGCCCGGGGCAGATACGCAGTATTTT.